The 29 T cell receptor beta chains below come from one sample, sequenced in a study of OX40 agonist ivuxolimab in advanced cancers. TCRdb's table, derived via immunoSEQ multiplex PCR, lists solely in-frame clones and lacks some. The table includes about 44,000 clones, 91% detected once. The sample in question was CD4+ or CD8+ T cells sorted from blood, obtained in a trial of the OX40 agonist ivuxolimab. The receptors originated from an adult with an advanced solid tumor such as melanoma, head and neck, liver or kidney cancer.

The V gene is TRBV27, the J gene TRBJ1-4; no definite D call. The CDR3 consists of 16 residues. Looked up from germline, CDR1 is MNHEY and CDR2 is SMNVEV (reference sequence). Deletions cut 2 bases from V and 0 bases from J, with 10 bases between. The CDR3 sequence: CASSLRQISTNEKLFF. Written as DNA, the CDR3 is TGTGCCAGCAGTTTAAGGCAGATTTCAACTAATGAAAAACTGTTTTTT.

This clone was seen a handful of times. The CDR3: CASRFFAGPTDTQYF. In DNA form, the CDR3 reads TGTGCCAGCAGATTTTTTGCGGGCCCCACAGATACGCAGTATTTT. The rearrangement joins TRBV6-5 to TRBJ2-3; D might be TRBD2 (5 bases). Trimming took 6 bases from V and 2 from J, leaving 15 bases between them. CDR1 MNHEY and CDR2 SVGAGI come from the germline V gene. This CDR3 contains 15 residues.

The rearrangement links TRBV19 to TRBJ2-1; no reliable D call. The ends were cut back, 1 base at V and 3 bases at J, with 22 bases in the middle. Per the germline V gene, CDR1 is LNHDA and CDR2 is SQIVND (reference sequence). There are 19 residues in the CDR3. The CDR3 bases are TGTGCCAGTAGTATAGTCCCTCCAATTAGGTCGGTTTTCTACAATGAGCAGTTCTTC. It is translated as CASSIVPPIRSVFYNEQFF.

This rearrangement joins TRBV28 to TRBJ1-1; a weak D match, TRBD1 (5 bases). Per germline, CDR1 MDHEN and CDR2 SYDVKM. The CDR3 loop spans 13 amino acids. With 3 bases removed from V and 4 bases from J, the gap between germline ends came to 9 bases. CDR3 nucleotide sequence: TGTGCCAGCAGTTTCACAGGTGCCACTGAAGCTTTCTTT. This codes for CASSFTGATEAFF.

The rearrangement joins TRBV10-1 to TRBJ2-1, with D tentatively TRBD2 (6 bases). This CDR3 spans 14 amino acids. Per germline, CDR1 WNHNN and CDR2 SYGVQD (reference sequence). Trimming took off 0 bases at V and 8 bases at J, with 11 bases between the two ends. CDR3 residues: CASSESISGDEQFF. DNA for the CDR3: TGCGCCAGCAGTGAGTCGATTTCGGGGGATGAGCAGTTCTTC.

The V call is TRBV7-9, the J call TRBJ2-7; 7 bases align to TRBD1. Germline CDR1 reads SEHNR; CDR2 reads FQNEAQ (reference sequence). The V and J ends lost 8 bases and 0 bases, in that order; junction bases with no gene match: 4. The CDR3 length is 13 residues. In DNA form, the CDR3 reads TGTGCCAGCGAGGGGGCAGACTCCTACGAGCAGTACTTC. Protein: CASEGADSYEQYF.

By share, this clone counts as medium-sized. J is TRBJ1-2 and V is TRBV5-8, with D perhaps TRBD1 (6 bases). Trimming shortened V by 2 bases and J by 11 bases, and 19 bases separated the two germline ends. The CDR3 runs to 14 residues. The germline gives CDR1 SGHTS, CDR2 YDEGEE. CDR3 sequence reads: CASSFDGGQIVYTF. The CDR3 DNA reads TGTGCCAGCAGCTTTGATGGGGGGCAAATCGTTTACACCTTC.

CDR3 protein: CASSPFMGEQYF. Here the CDR3 DNA reads TGTGCCAGCAGTCCTTTCATGGGCGAGCAGTACTTC. V usage is TRBV28 and J usage is TRBJ2-7; D uncertain. CDR3 length: 12 residues. The V gene lost 5 bases and the J gene lost 6 bases, with 11 bases spanning the gap. The germline V gene has CDR1 MDHEN and CDR2 SYDVKM.

In this sample, this clone turned up once. The gene calls are TRBV27 and TRBJ1-2; D unresolved. Germline V CDR1 and CDR2: MNHEY, SMNVEV (reference sequence). Trimming removed 2 bases at V and 5 bases at J, with 15 bases between. The CDR3 has 15 residues. The CDR3 DNA sequence: TGTGCCAGCAGTTTAATGGGAGTATCTTCTTATGGCTACACCTTC. It codes for CASSLMGVSSYGYTF.

The genes are TRBV28 and TRBJ2-3; 9 nucleotides match TRBD2. The germline CDR1 and CDR2 sequences are MDHEN and SYDVKM. The V segment lost 7 bases and the J segment 3 bases; nucleotides outside the gene matches: 11. There are 16 residues in the CDR3. In DNA form, the CDR3 reads TGTGCCAGCACCTTGCATAGGCTAGCGGGAACAGATACGCAGTATTTT. Translation: CASTLHRLAGTDTQYF.

V usage is TRBV5-4 and J usage is TRBJ1-1; D is unclear. Trimming took off 5 bases at V and 0 bases at J, with 8 bases between the two ends. This CDR3 region has 13 residues. Germline CDR1 and CDR2: SGHNT and YYREEE (reference sequence). CDR3 coding DNA: TGTGCCAGCAGGGGGATATTGAACACTGAAGCTTTCTTT. Its translation is CASRGILNTEAFF.

The chain recombines TRBV9 with TRBJ1-3; D unclear. Germline CDR1 is SGDLS and CDR2 is YYNGEE. V lost 3 bases to trimming and J lost 0 bases, with 7 bases between them. CDR3 length equals 14 residues. For the CDR3, the DNA is TGTGCCAGCAGCGGGGAAACCTCTGGAAACACCATATATTTT. It is translated as CASSGETSGNTIYF.

Here the CDR3 reads CASSLFLAGGLGEQYF. The CDR3 nucleotides read TGTGCCAGCAGCTTATTCCTAGCGGGTGGGCTAGGCGAGCAGTACTTC. The genes are TRBV7-2 and TRBJ2-7, with 8 bases lining up with TRBD2. J was trimmed by 6 bases and V by 2 bases; bases with no gene match: 12. The CDR3 loop spans 16 amino acids. Germline lookup yields CDR1 SGHTA and CDR2 FQGNSA.

The chain combines TRBV5-5 with TRBJ2-2; D gene uncertain. Germline-derived CDR1 and CDR2 are SGHKS and YYEKEE (reference sequence). The CDR3 is made up of 14 amino acids. Trimming removed 2 bases from V and 2 bases from J, with 7 bases in between. CDR3 amino acids: CASSFGLNTGELFF. CDR3 DNA sequence: TGTGCCAGCAGCTTCGGGCTAAACACCGGGGAGCTGTTTTTT.

This rearrangement joins TRBV5-6 to TRBJ2-1, with D unresolved. This CDR3 spans 12 amino acids. CDR1 is SGHDT, CDR2 YYEEEE, per germline. V gave up 0 bases and J gave up 5 bases, with 3 bases separating them. The DNA for the CDR3 is TGTGCCAGCAGCTTGGTAGACAATGAGCAGTTCTTC. Encoded protein: CASSLVDNEQFF.

This chain joins TRBV19 and TRBJ1-1; 7 nucleotides line up with TRBD1. Germline assignment: CDR1 LNHDA and CDR2 SQIVND (reference sequence). The V segment lost 5 bases and the J segment 4 bases; nucleotides outside the gene matches: 10. This CDR3 has 15 amino acids. The chain's CDR3 is CASSQDRSSSTEAFF. The DNA of the CDR3 is TGTGCCAGTAGTCAGGACAGGTCCAGCAGCACTGAAGCTTTCTTT.

This chain joins TRBV9 and TRBJ2-1, with 8 bases identical to TRBD2. The CDR3 sequence is 18 residues long. V dropped 3 bases and J dropped 8; count of bases not matched to a gene: 19. Germline V lookup: CDR1 SGDLS, CDR2 YYNGEE. CDR3 nucleotide sequence: TGTGCCAGCAGCGAGCCCACGGGGGAAGCAGCGGGAGTGGATGAGCAGTTCTTC. Protein sequence: CASSEPTGEAAGVDEQFF.

This chain joins TRBV28 and TRBJ2-1; the D gene is possibly TRBD1 (6 bases). Looked up from germline, CDR1 is MDHEN and CDR2 is SYDVKM. The CDR3 is made up of 18 amino acids. Trimming cost V 4 bases and J 0 bases, with 19 bases left between them. The CDR3 DNA is TGTGCCAGCAGTTCATCAACTCTCACAGGGTTCTCCTACAATGAGCAGTTCTTC. It codes for CASSSSTLTGFSYNEQFF.

The rearrangement uses TRBV15 and TRBJ2-1, with D uncertain. Deletions cut 0 bases from V and 4 bases from J, with 4 bases between. Germline V gene sequence: CDR1 LNHNV, CDR2 YYDKDF (reference sequence). The CDR3 is made up of 13 amino acids. This CDR3 is CATSRDRYNEQFF. The DNA for the CDR3 is TGTGCCACCAGCAGAGATCGGTACAATGAGCAGTTCTTC.

The rearrangement uses TRBV30 and TRBJ1-3; 9 bases map to TRBD1. Looked up from germline, CDR1 is GTSNPN and CDR2 is SVGIG (reference sequence). The V and J ends lost 4 bases and 8 bases, in that order; junction bases with no gene match: 12. CDR3 length equals 15 residues. The chain's CDR3 is CAWTQDDRGEDTIYF. CDR3 in DNA: TGTGCCTGGACCCAAGACGACAGGGGGGAGGACACCATATATTTT.

The rearrangement uses TRBV5-1 and TRBJ1-1, with TRBD1 matching over 9 bases. This CDR3 contains 14 residues. The germline CDR1 and CDR2 sequences are SGHRS and YFSETQ. With 4 bases clipped from V and 2 bases from J, the junction kept 3 bases outside the gene matches. In nucleotides, the CDR3 is TGCGCCAGCAGCATGGGACAGGGCAACACTGAAGCTTTCTTT. This codes for CASSMGQGNTEAFF.

The chain links TRBV30 to TRBJ1-5; D may be TRBD1 (6 bases). Germline CDR1 and CDR2: GTSNPN and SVGIG (reference sequence). The CDR3 has 14 amino acids. V lost 0 bases and J 6 bases, leaving 12 bases between the germline ends. DNA of the CDR3: TGTGCCTGGAGTGTAGGGTCAGGGGTTCAGCCCCAGCATTTT. As protein: CAWSVGSGVQPQHF.

The chain carries TRBV27 and TRBJ2-5; TRBD1 might be the D (6 bases). The CDR3 has 13 amino acids. Germline values: CDR1 MNHEY, CDR2 SMNVEV (reference sequence). Trimming took off 3 bases at V and 5 bases at J, with 10 bases between the two ends. DNA of the CDR3: TGTGCCAGCAGTTTCAGGGGCTGGGAGACCCAGTACTTC. Protein: CASSFRGWETQYF.

The chain links TRBV13 to TRBJ2-1; tentatively, D is TRBD1 (5 bases). V was clipped by 5 bases and J by 8 bases, with 22 bases between them. Germline assignment: CDR1 PRHDT and CDR2 FYEKMQ (reference sequence). This CDR3 has 16 residues. This CDR3 reads CASSERTQLKEHEQFF. The CDR3 coding sequence is TGTGCCAGCAGCGAGAGGACACAACTAAAAGAACATGAGCAGTTCTTC.

The chain recombines TRBV5-5 with TRBJ2-7; 13 bases line up with TRBD2. The CDR3 consists of 15 residues. The V segment lost 4 bases and the J segment 2 bases; nucleotides outside the gene matches: 3. Per the germline V gene, CDR1 is SGHKS and CDR2 is YYEKEE (reference sequence). The CDR3 here is CASSPGTSGTYEQYF. The CDR3 bases are TGTGCCAGCAGCCCTGGGACTAGCGGGACCTACGAGCAGTACTTC.

This chain links TRBV18 with TRBJ2-5, with TRBD1 matching 11 bases. Germline V gene lookup returns CDR1 KGHSH and CDR2 LQKENI. V was clipped by 4 bases and J by 4 bases; unmatched bases: 11. The CDR3 runs to 17 residues. As DNA, the CDR3 is TGTGCCAGCTCACGGGCCCCCCGGACAGGGGGCTCAGAGACCCAGTACTTC. This gives the protein CASSRAPRTGGSETQYF.

The chain joins TRBV4-1 to TRBJ2-1, with no clear D. The CDR3 is 16 residues long. The germline V and J ends were trimmed by 0 bases and 0 bases, with 9 bases remaining between them. Germline-derived CDR1 and CDR2 are MGHRA and YSYEKL. The CDR3 nucleotides are TGCGCCAGCAGCCAAGAAGAAGCGTCCTCCTACAATGAGCAGTTCTTC. Protein product: CASSQEEASSYNEQFF.

V and J are TRBV21-1 and TRBJ2-5; no DNA check was done on the table's D call, TRBD2. TRBV21-1 is a known pseudogene. The CDR3 is made up of 16 amino acids. In DNA, the CDR3 is TGTGCCAGCAGCCGGTCAAGCGGGCACCGATTTGAGACCCAGTACTTC. Its protein is CASSRSSGHRFETQYF.

The gene calls are TRBV7-9 and TRBJ2-5; 9 bases align to TRBD2. Trimming took 0 bases from V and 3 from J; bases not matched to a gene: 5. Per the germline V gene, CDR1 is SEHNR and CDR2 is FQNEAQ (reference sequence). This CDR3 has 16 amino acids. The CDR3 DNA is TGTGCCAGCAGCTTAGCGGCGGGAGGGACTGAAGAGACCCAGTACTTC. Its translation is CASSLAAGGTEETQYF.